This TCR beta chain was identified in a study of blood T cell repertoires in COVID-19. Looking at the study overall: T cells, B-cell-depleted T cells, or PBMCs supplied cDNA or gDNA.

This CDR3 contains 12 residues. Trimming shortened V by 4 bases and J by 10 bases, and 11 bases separated the two germline ends. CDR1 and CDR2 from the germline V gene are SGDLS and YYNGEE. Per the original data handling: The assay estimated nucleated cells by amplifying reference gene primers. The method was immunoSEQ multiplex PCR; TCRdb's version includes in-frame clones alone and lacks a portion of them. The V and J calls and clone size come from that table; D and trimming were worked out from the DNA. The sample lists a few hundred thousand clones, approximately 80% seen once, with over 9.5% in the top ten.

The chain couples TRBV9 to TRBJ2-2; no definite D call. The clonotype comes from a woman aged 80 or over with acute or convalescent COVID-19. What was sequenced was peripheral blood. CDR3 in DNA: TGTGCCAGCAGCTCTACGTCCCAGGAGCTGTTTTTT. This gives the protein CASSSTSQELFF.